These 16 T cell receptor beta chains were sequenced from one sample in a study of blood T cells in healthy people across ages. A second PCR of 7 to 11 cycles used a sample-barcoded 5' primer and a J-beta primer mix. TCRdb analysed the 5' RACE reads with MiXCR anew, one entry per CDR3 protein. The profile shows just over 800,000 distinct CDR3 sequences, 55% to 65% of them singletons. The sequencing sample was made of blood. These receptors were obtained from a man aged 30 to 39 in good health.

The chain joins TRBV10-3 to TRBJ2-3; the D gene could be TRBD1 or TRBD2 (5 bases each). The CDR3 contains 18 residues. The V gene lost 3 bases and the J gene lost 0 bases, with 19 bases spanning the gap. Germline CDR1 and CDR2: ENHRY and SYGVKD. CDR3 DNA sequence: TGTGCCATCAGTGAAACATCGCACAGGACTCTTAGCACAGATACGCAGTATTTT. Encoded protein: CAISETSHRTLSTDTQYF.

This clonotype was observed a handful of times. The chain is built from TRBV6-6 and TRBJ2-3, with TRBD2 identical over 8 bases. The trim removed 8 bases at V and 1 base at J, leaving 8 bases unmatched. Germline lookup yields CDR1 MNHNY and CDR2 SVGAGI (reference sequence). This CDR3 region has 15 residues. For the CDR3, the DNA is TGTGCCAGCGGTCCAGCGGGGGTTGGCACAGATACGCAGTATTTT. Amino acids: CASGPAGVGTDTQYF.

This chain uses TRBV27 with TRBJ2-5; 8 bases agree with TRBD2. CDR3 length: 15 amino acids. Germline V CDR1 and CDR2: MNHEY, SMNVEV (reference sequence). Germline trimming cut 7 bases from V and 5 bases from J; bases unmatched to any gene: 12. The CDR3 DNA reads as TGTGCCAGCATGCCGCTAGGCGGGGGGCGTGAGACCCAGTACTTC. Encoded protein: CASMPLGGGRETQYF.

The chain has TRBV7-8 and TRBJ2-1; no clear D. Germline V gives CDR1 SGHVS, CDR2 FQNEAQ. The CDR3 has 14 residues. The germline V and J ends were trimmed by 1 base and 3 bases, with 7 bases remaining between them. The CDR3 region has the DNA TGTGCCAGCAGCTTAGATTGGGGCTACAATGAGCAGTTCTTC. Its protein product is CASSLDWGYNEQFF.

CDR3 bases: TGTGCCAGCAGTGACGGGTACCAAGAGACCCAGTACTTC. Its protein is CASSDGYQETQYF. V gene TRBV6-5 combines with J gene TRBJ2-5; D not certain. CDR3 length: 13 residues. Germline lookup yields CDR1 MNHEY and CDR2 SVGAGI. The V end was cut by 5 bases, the J end by 0 bases, with 7 bases between.

This clonotype was observed a few times. The J gene is TRBJ2-1, the V gene TRBV4-1; TRBD1 matches at 7 bases. CDR1 is MGHRA and CDR2 is YSYEKL in the germline V gene. The CDR3 has 14 residues. V was pared by 0 bases and J by 6 bases, with 2 bases of the junction left unmatched. As DNA, the CDR3 is TGCGCCAGCAGCCAAGATGGGGACAGCAATGAGCAGTTCTTC. It yields the protein CASSQDGDSNEQFF.

The CDR3 DNA reads TGTGCCAGCAGCTCGTCTATTACAGGGGCGGATGGCTACACCTTC. Residues: CASSSSITGADGYTF. V gene TRBV7-3 combines with J gene TRBJ1-2; 7 positions match TRBD1. Looked up from germline, CDR1 is SGHTA and CDR2 is FQGTGA. After removal of 4 bases from V and 6 bases from J, the junction contained 11 bases not matched to a gene. The CDR3 consists of 15 residues.

The rearrangement uses TRBV3-1 and TRBJ1-2, with D perhaps matching TRBD1 (5 bases). Trimming removed 1 base from V and 4 bases from J, with 16 bases in between. Germline loops: CDR1 LGHDT, CDR2 YNNKEL (reference sequence). The CDR3 has 16 residues. In nucleotides, the CDR3 is TGTGCCAGCAGCCAAGGTGCGGGAGGGGCCAGCTATGGCTACACCTTC. Translating it yields CASSQGAGGASYGYTF.

The CDR3 sequence: CASSYQFKAASYNEQFF. In nucleotides, the CDR3 is TGTGCCAGCAGTTACCAATTCAAAGCGGCCTCCTACAATGAGCAGTTCTTC. The rearrangement links TRBV6-2 or TRBV6-3 to TRBJ2-1, with D possibly matching TRBD2 (5 bases). V lost 2 bases and J lost 0, with 14 bases in between. The CDR3 extends over 17 amino acids. Germline V CDR1 and CDR2: MNHEY, SVGEGT.

The chain is built from TRBV5-1 and TRBJ1-5; D not certain. The CDR3 is 15 residues long. V was cut by 0 bases and J by 4 bases, with 11 bases left in between. The V gene's germline CDR1 is SGHRS and CDR2 YFSETQ. The CDR3, as DNA: TGCGCCAGCAGCTTGGGGTCGGGGAATAATCAGCCCCAGCATTTT. Its translation is CASSLGSGNNQPQHF.

The chain joins TRBV12-3 or TRBV12-4 to TRBJ2-1, with 8 bases that match TRBD2. CDR3 size: 14 residues. Losses at the gene ends were 6 bases for V and 8 bases for J; bases not matched to a gene: 9. This CDR3 is CASSMGLEGDEQFF. CDR3 coding DNA: TGTGCCAGCAGCATGGGACTAGAGGGGGATGAGCAGTTCTTC.

This clonotype turned up a few times. The rearrangement uses TRBV4-3 and TRBJ2-3; no clear D. V shed 1 base and J shed 1 base, with 9 bases lying between them. From germline, CDR1 is LGHNA and CDR2 YSLEER. The CDR3 contains 15 residues. The CDR3 loop reads CASSQAWQGTDTQYF. The CDR3 region has the DNA TGCGCCAGCAGCCAAGCCTGGCAGGGCACAGATACGCAGTATTTT.

This clonotype was detected once. The rearrangement links TRBV15 to TRBJ2-1; no firm D call. This CDR3 region has 16 residues. V lost 4 bases and J lost 3, with 16 bases in between. The germline CDR1 and CDR2 sequences are LNHNV and YYDKDF (reference sequence). This CDR3 is CATSTRSLDIYNEQFF. The CDR3 region has the DNA TGTGCCACCAGCACCCGGTCCCTTGATATCTACAATGAGCAGTTCTTC.

In this sample, this clonotype turned up a few times. The chain is built from TRBV7-2 and TRBJ2-3; D gene ambiguous. V dropped 5 bases and J dropped 4 bases, with 13 bases sitting between them. CDR1 is SGHTA, CDR2 FQGNSA, per germline. The CDR3 contains 14 residues. CDR3 region: CASSPRAVSDTQYF. The CDR3 DNA reads as TGTGCCAGCAGCCCCCGGGCCGTGTCAGATACGCAGTATTTT.

This clonotype was picked up a small number of times. The chain's CDR3 is CASSPGLVNTDTQYF. For the CDR3, the DNA is TGTGCCAGCAGCCCGGGACTAGTCAACACAGATACGCAGTATTTT. This chain joins TRBV7-9 and TRBJ2-3; 8 nucleotides line up with TRBD2. CDR3 length: 15 amino acids. J lost 2 bases, V lost 5 bases, and 6 bases had no gene match. Germline CDR1 is SEHNR and CDR2 is FQNEAQ (reference sequence).

The chain employs TRBV10-3 and TRBJ1-1; D is unclear. Germline V gene sequence: CDR1 ENHRY, CDR2 SYGVKD. With 6 bases removed from V and 2 bases from J, the gap between germline ends came to 10 bases. The CDR3 contains 13 residues. The DNA for the CDR3 is TGTGCCATCAGCCTAACGGTTAACACTGAAGCTTTCTTT. Its translation: CAISLTVNTEAFF.